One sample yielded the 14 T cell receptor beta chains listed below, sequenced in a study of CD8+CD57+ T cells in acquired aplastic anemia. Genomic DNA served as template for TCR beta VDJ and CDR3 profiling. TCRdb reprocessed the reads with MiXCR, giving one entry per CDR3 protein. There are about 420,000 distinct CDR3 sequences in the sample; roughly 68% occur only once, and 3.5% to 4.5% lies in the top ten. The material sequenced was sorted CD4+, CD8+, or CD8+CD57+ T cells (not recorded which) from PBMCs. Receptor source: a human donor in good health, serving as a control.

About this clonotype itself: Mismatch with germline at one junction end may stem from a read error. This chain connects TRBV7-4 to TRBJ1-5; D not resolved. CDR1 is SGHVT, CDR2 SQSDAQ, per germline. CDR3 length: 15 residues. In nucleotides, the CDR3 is TGCGCCAGCAGCGCCCTAGGGAGCGCGGGTCAGCCCCAGCATTTT. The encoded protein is CASSALGSAGQPQHF. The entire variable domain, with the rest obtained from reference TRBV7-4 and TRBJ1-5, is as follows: GAGVSQSPRYKVAKRGRDVALRCDSISGHVTLYWYRQTLGQGSEVLTYSQSDAQRDKSGRPSGRFSAERPERSVSTLKIQRTEQGDSAVYLCASSALGSAGQPQHFGDGTRLSIL.

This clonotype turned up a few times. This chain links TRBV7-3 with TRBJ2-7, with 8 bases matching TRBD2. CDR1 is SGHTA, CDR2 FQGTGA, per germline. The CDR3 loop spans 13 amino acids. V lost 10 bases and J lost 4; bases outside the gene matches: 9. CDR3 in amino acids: CATGGGLRYEQYF. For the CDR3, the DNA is TGTGCCACCGGGGGGGGGCTTAGATACGAGCAGTACTTC.

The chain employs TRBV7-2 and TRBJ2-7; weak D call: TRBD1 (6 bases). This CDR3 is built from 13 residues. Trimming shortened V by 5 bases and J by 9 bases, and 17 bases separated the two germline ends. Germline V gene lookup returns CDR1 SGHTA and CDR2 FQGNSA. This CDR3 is CASSPGDTYRQYF. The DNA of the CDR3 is TGTGCCAGCAGCCCAGGGGACACCTACCGGCAGTACTTC. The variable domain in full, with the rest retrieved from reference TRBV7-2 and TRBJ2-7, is GAGVSQSPSNKVTEKGKDVELRCDPISGHTALYWYRQSLGQGLEFLIYFQGNSAPDKSGLPSDRFSAERTGGSVSTLTIQRTQQEDSAVYLCASSPGDTYRQYFGPGTRLTVT.

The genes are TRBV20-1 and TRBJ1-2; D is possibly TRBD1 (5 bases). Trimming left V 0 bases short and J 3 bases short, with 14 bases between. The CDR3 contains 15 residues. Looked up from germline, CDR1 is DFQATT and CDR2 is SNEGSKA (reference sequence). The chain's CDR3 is CSARDPAGSDYGYTF. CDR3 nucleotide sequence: TGCAGTGCTAGAGATCCAGCAGGGTCGGACTATGGCTACACCTTC.

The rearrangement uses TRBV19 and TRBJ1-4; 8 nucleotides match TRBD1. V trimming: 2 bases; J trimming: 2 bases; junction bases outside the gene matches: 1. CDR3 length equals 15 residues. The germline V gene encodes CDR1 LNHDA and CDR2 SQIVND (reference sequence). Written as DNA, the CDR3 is TGTGCCAGTAGTATAAACAGGGGGACTAATGAAAAACTGTTTTTT. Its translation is CASSINRGTNEKLFF.

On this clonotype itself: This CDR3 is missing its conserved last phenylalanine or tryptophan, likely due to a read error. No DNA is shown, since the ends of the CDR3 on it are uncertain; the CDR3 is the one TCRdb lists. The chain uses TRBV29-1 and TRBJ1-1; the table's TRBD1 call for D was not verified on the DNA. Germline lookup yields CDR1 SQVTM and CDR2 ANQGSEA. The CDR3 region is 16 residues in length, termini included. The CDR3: CSARDHGGLMNTEAFG.

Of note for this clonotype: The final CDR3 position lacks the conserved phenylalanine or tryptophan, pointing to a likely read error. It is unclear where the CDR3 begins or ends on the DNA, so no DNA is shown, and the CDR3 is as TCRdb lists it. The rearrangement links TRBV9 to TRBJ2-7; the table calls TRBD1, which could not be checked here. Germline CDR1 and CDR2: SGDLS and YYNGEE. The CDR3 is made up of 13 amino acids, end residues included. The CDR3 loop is CASSQDRQGEQQL.

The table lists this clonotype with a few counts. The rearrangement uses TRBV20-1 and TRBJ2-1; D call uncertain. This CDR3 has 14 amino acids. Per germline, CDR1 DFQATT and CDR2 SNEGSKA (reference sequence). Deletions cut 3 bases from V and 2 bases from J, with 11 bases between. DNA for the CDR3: TGCAGTGCTAGTGCCTTCTCGGCCTACAATGAGCAGTTCTTC. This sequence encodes CSASAFSAYNEQFF.

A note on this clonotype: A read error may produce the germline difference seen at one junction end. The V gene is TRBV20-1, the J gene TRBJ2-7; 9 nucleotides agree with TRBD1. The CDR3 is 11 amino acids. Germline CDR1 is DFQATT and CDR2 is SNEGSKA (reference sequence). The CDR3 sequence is CSVGDRAVENF. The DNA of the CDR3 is TGCAGCGTCGGGGACAGGGCCGTGGAGAACTTC.

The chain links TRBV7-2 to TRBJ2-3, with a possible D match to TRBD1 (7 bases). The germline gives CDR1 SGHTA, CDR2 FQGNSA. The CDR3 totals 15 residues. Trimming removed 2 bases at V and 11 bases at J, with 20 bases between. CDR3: CASSLHGGGQPKQYF. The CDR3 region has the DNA TGTGCCAGCAGCTTACACGGAGGGGGCCAGCCCAAGCAGTATTTT.

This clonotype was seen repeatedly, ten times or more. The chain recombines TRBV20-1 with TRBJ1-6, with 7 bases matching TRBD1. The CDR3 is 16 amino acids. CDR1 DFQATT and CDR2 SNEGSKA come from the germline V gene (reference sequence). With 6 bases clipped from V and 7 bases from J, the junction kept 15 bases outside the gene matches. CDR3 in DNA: TGCAGTGCCCCTGACACACAGGGGTTCAACAATTCACCCCTCCACTTT. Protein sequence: CSAPDTQGFNNSPLHF.

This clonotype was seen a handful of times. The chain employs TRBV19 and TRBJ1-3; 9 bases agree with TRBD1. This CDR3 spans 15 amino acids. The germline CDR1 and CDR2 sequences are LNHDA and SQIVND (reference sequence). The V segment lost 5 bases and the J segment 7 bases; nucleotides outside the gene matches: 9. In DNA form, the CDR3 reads TGTGCCAGTAGTGTCACAGGGGGCCTGGAGAACACCATATATTTT. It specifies CASSVTGGLENTIYF.

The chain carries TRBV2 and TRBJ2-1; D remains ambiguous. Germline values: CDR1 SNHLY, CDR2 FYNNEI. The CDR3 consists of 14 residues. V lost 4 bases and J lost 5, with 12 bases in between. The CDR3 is CASSGSRWNNEQFF. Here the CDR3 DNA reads TGTGCCAGCAGTGGGAGTCGGTGGAACAATGAGCAGTTCTTC.

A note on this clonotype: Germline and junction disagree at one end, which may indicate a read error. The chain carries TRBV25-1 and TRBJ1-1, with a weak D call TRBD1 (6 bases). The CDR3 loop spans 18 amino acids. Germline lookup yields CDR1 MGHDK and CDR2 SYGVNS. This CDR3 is CAISVFEQGPSMNTEAFF. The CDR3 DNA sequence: TGTGCCATCAGTGTGTTTGAACAGGGACCATCCATGAACACTGAAGCTTTCTTT. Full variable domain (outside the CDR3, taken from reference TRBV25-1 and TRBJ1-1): EADIYQTPRYLVIGTGKKITLECSQTMGHDKMYWYQQDPGMELHLIHYSYGVNSTEKGDLSSESTVSRIRTEHFPLTLESARPSHTSQYLCAISVFEQGPSMNTEAFFGQGTRLTVV.